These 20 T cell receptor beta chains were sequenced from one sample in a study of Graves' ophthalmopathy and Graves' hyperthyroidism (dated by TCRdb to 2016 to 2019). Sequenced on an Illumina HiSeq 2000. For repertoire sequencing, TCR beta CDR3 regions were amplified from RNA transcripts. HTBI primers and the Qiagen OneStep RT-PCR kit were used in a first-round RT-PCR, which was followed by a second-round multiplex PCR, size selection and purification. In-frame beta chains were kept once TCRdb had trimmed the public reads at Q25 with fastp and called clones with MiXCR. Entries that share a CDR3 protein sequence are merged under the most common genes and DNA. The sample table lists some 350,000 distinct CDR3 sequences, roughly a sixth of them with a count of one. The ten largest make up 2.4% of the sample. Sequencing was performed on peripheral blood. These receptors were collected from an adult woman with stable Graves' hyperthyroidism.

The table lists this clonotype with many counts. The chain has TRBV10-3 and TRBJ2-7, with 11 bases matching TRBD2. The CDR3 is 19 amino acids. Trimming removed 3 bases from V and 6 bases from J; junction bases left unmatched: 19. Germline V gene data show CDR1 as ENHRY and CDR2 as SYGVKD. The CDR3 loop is CAISDDSGRALVPVGEQYF. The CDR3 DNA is TGTGCCATCAGTGATGATAGCGGGAGGGCTTTAGTCCCTGTCGGCGAGCAGTACTTC.

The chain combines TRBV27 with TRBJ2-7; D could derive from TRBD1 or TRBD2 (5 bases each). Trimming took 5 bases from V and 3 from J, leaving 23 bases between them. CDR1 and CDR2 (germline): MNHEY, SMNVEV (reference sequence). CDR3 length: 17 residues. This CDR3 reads CASSRLTPGTQSYEQYF. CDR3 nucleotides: TGTGCCAGCAGTCGATTAACCCCCGGGACCCAAAGCTACGAGCAGTACTTC.

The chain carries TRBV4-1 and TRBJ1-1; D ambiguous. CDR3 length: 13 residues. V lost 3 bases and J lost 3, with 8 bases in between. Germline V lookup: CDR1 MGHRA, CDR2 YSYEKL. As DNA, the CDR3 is TGCGCCAGCAGCCAGGTACAGTACACTGAAGCTTTCTTT. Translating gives CASSQVQYTEAFF.

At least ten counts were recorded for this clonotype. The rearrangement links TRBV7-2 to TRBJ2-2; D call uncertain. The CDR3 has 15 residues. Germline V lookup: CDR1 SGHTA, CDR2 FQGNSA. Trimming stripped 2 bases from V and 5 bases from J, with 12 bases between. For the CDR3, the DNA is TGTGCCAGCAGCTTACGGCTAGTGGCGACCGGGGAGCTGTTTTTT. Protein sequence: CASSLRLVATGELFF. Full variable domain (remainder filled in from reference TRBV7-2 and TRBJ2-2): GAGVSQSPSNKVTEKGKDVELRCDPISGHTALYWYRQSLGQGLEFLIYFQGNSAPDKSGLPSDRFSAERTGGSVSTLTIQRTQQEDSAVYLCASSLRLVATGELFFGEGSRLTVL.

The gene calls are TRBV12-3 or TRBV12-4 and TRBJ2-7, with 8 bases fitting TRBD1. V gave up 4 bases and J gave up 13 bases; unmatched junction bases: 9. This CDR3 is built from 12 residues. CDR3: CASSYKTGVGYF. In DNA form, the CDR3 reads TGTGCCAGCAGTTACAAGACAGGGGTGGGTTACTTC.

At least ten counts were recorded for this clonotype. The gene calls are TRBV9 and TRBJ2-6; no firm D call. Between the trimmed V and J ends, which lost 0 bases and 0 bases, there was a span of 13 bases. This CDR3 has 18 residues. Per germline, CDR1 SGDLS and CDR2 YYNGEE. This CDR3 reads CASSVGIGSGSGANVLTF. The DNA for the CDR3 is TGTGCCAGCAGCGTAGGGATAGGGTCTGGCTCTGGGGCCAACGTCCTGACTTTC. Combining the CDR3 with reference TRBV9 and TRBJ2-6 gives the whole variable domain DSGVTQTPKHLITATGQRVTLRCSPRSGDLSVYWYQQSLDQGLQFLIQYYNGEERAKGNILERFSAQQFPDLHSELNLSSLELGDSALYFCASSVGIGSGSGANVLTFGAGSRLTVL.

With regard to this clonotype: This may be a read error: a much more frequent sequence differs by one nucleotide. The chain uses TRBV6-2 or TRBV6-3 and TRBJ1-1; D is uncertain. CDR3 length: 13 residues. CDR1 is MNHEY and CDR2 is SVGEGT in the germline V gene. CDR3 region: CASSYSLNTGAFF. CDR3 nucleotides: TGTGCCAGCAGTTACTCGCTGAACACTGGAGCTTTCTTT.

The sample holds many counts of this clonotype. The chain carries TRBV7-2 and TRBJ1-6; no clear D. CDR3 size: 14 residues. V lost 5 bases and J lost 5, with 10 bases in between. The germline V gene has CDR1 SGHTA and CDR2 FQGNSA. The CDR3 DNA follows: TGTGCCAGCAGCCCGGTTGGGCATAATTCACCCCTCCACTTT. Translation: CASSPVGHNSPLHF.

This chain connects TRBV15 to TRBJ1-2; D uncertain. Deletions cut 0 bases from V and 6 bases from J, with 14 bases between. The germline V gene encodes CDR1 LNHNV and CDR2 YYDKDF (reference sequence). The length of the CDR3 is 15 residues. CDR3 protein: CATSRDPRTADGYTF. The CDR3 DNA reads TGTGCCACCAGCAGAGATCCCCGGACGGCCGATGGCTACACCTTC.

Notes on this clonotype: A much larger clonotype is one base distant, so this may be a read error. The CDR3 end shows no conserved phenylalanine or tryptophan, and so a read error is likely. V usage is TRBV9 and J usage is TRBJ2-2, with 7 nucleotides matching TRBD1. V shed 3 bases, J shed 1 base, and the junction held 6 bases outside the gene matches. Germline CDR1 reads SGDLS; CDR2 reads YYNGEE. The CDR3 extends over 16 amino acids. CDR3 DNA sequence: TGTGCCAGCAGCGGCACAGGGGAAATGAACACCGGGGAGCTGTTTGTT. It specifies CASSGTGEMNTGELFV.

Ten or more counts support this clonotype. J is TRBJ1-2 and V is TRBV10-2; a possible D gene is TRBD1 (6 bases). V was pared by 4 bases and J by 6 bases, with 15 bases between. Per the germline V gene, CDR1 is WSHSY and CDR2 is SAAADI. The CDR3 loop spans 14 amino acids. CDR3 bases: TGCGCCAGCAGTGCAAGGGGGGAAGAGGATGGCTACACCTTC. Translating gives CASSARGEEDGYTF.

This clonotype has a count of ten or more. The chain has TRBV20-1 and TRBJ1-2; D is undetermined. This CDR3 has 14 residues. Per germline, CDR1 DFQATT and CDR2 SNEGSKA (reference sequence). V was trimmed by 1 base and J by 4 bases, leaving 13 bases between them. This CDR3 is CSARGQEGTYGYTF. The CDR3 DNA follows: TGCAGTGCTAGAGGCCAGGAGGGCACCTATGGCTACACCTTC.

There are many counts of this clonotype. CDR3 residues: CSVGDRGKETQYF. CDR3 nucleotides: TGCAGCGTTGGGGACAGGGGGAAAGAGACCCAGTACTTC. The V and J genes are TRBV29-1 and TRBJ2-5, with TRBD1 matching over 11 bases. CDR1 is SQVTM, CDR2 ANQGSEA, per germline. The V segment lost 4 bases and the J segment 3 bases; nucleotides outside the gene matches: 1. This CDR3 has 13 residues. The variable domain in full, with the rest retrieved from reference TRBV29-1 and TRBJ2-5, is SAVISQKPSRDICQRGTSLTIQCQVDSQVTMMFWYRQQPGQSLTLIATANQGSEATYESGFVIDKFPISRPNLTFSTLTVSNMSPEDSSIYLCSVGDRGKETQYFGPGTRLLVL.

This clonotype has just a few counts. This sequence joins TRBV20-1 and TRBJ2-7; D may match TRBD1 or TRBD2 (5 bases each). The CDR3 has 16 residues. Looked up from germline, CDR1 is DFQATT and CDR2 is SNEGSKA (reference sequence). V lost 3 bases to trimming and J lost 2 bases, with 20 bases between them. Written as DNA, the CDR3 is TGCAGTGCTAGCTCGTTCCGGGACGGCGCAGCCTACGAGCAGTACTTC. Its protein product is CSASSFRDGAAYEQYF.

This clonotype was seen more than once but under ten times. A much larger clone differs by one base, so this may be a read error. CDR3: CASSQDRITNSYEQYF. CDR3 nucleotide sequence: TGCGCCAGCAGCCAAGATAGGATTACAAATTCCTACGAGCAGTACTTC. The chain employs TRBV4-3 and TRBJ2-7; D is unclear. Germline lookup yields CDR1 LGHNA and CDR2 YSLEER. The CDR3 covers 16 residues. V lost 0 bases and J 1 base, leaving 13 bases between the germline ends.

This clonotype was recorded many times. The CDR3 sequence is CASSWTANTEAFF. CDR3 bases: TGTGCCAGCAGCTGGACAGCCAACACTGAAGCTTTCTTT. V is TRBV14 and J is TRBJ1-1; tentatively, D is TRBD1 (6 bases). This CDR3 spans 13 amino acids. Trimming took off 5 bases at V and 2 bases at J, with 9 bases between the two ends. From germline, CDR1 is SGHDN and CDR2 FVKESK. Combining the CDR3 with reference TRBV14 and TRBJ1-1 gives the whole variable domain EAGVTQFPSHSVIEKGQTVTLRCDPISGHDNLYWYRRVMGKEIKFLLHFVKESKQDESGMPNNRFLAERTGGTYSTLKVQPAELEDSGVYFCASSWTANTEAFFGQGTRLTVV.

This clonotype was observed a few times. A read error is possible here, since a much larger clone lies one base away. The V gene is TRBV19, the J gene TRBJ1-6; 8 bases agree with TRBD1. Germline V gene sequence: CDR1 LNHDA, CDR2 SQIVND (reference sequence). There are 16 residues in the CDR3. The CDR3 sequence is CVSTATGQEFYSPLHF. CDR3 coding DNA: TGTGTCAGTACCGCGACGGGACAGGAGTTTTATTCACCCCTCCACTTT.

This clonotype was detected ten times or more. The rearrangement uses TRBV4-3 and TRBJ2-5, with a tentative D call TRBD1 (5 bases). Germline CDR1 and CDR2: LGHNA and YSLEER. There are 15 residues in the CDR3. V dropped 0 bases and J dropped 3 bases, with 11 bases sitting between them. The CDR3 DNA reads TGCGCCAGCAGCCAAGATCTTTTAGGGGAAGAGACCCAGTACTTC. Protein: CASSQDLLGEETQYF.

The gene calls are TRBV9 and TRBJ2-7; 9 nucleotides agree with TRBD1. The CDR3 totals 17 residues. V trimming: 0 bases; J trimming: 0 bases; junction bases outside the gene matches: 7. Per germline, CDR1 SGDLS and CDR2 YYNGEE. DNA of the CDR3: TGTGCCAGCAGCGTAGAGGCGGGACAGGGAAGCTCCTACGAGCAGTACTTC. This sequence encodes CASSVEAGQGSSYEQYF.

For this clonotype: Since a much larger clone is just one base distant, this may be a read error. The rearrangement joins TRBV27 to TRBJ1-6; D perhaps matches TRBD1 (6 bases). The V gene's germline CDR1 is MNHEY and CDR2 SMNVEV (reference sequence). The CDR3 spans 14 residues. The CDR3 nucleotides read TGTGCCAGCAGTTTATACGGGGGGCGATCACCCTTCCACTTT. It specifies CASSLYGGRSPFHF.